This entry lists 17 T cell receptor beta chains sequenced from one sample in a study of CD8 T cells in ankylosing spondylitis. TCRdb reprocessed the 5' RACE reads via MiXCR and lists one record per CDR3 protein. Of 300,000 to 350,000 distinct CDR3 sequences listed, approximately 14% are singletons. The sequencing input was blood, either unsorted or a sorted T cell fraction (not recorded which). These receptors were taken from a male donor with ankylosing spondylitis or in good health (not recorded which).

This clonotype was observed a few times. V usage is TRBV29-1 and J usage is TRBJ2-1, with D perhaps matching TRBD2 (6 bases). Trimming took off 6 bases at V and 6 bases at J, with 9 bases between the two ends. Germline-derived CDR1 and CDR2 are SQVTM and ANQGSEA. CDR3 length equals 11 residues. This chain's CDR3 is CSVYGGNEQFF. The CDR3 bases are TGCAGCGTATACGGGGGCAATGAGCAGTTCTTC.

This clonotype was seen more than once but under ten times. The genes are TRBV10-3 and TRBJ2-3, with unresolved D. The CDR3 runs 14 residues. CDR1 is ENHRY, CDR2 SYGVKD, per germline. Trimming removed 0 bases at V and 4 bases at J, with 8 bases between. The CDR3 nucleotides are TGTGCCATCAGTGAGTCTCGGGTGTCAGATACGCAGTATTTT. Translation: CAISESRVSDTQYF.

V is TRBV4-2 and J is TRBJ2-1; 8 nucleotides align to TRBD2. The CDR3 extends over 15 amino acids. V shed 4 bases and J 3 bases; nucleotides not matched to a gene: 5. From germline, CDR1 is LGHNA and CDR2 YNFKEQ. In DNA form, the CDR3 reads TGTGCCAGCAGCCCCCAGACTAGCGTCTACAATGAGCAGTTCTTC. Its protein product is CASSPQTSVYNEQFF.

This chain joins TRBV20-1 and TRBJ2-3; D gene ambiguous. The germline V and J ends were trimmed by 1 base and 2 bases, with 7 bases remaining between them. Germline V gene lookup returns CDR1 DFQATT and CDR2 SNEGSKA (reference sequence). The CDR3 loop spans 13 amino acids. CDR3 sequence reads: CSARARPTDTQYF. CDR3 bases: TGCAGTGCTAGAGCGCGACCCACAGATACGCAGTATTTT.

This clonotype has just a few counts. V is TRBV7-8 and J is TRBJ2-5; no reliable D call. CDR3 length: 14 residues. V was cut by 5 bases and J by 2 bases, with 12 bases left in between. CDR1 and CDR2 from the germline V gene are SGHVS and FQNEAQ. The CDR3 nucleotides read TGTGCCAGCAGCCCAGAGGCTATACAAGAGACCCAGTACTTC. It translates to CASSPEAIQETQYF.

This clonotype has more than one count but fewer than ten. The chain employs TRBV12-3 or TRBV12-4 and TRBJ2-7, with a weak D call TRBD1 (5 bases). The CDR3 has 14 residues. Trimming removed 3 bases from V and 10 bases from J, with 19 bases in between. The DNA of the CDR3 is TGTGCCAGCAGTTTCAGTGGGGCTACAGCGAACCAGTACTTC. This gives the protein CASSFSGATANQYF.

There are a few counts of this clonotype. The chain employs TRBV28 and TRBJ1-2; 7 bases line up with TRBD1. Germline CDR1 MDHEN, CDR2 SYDVKM. Germline trimming cut 5 bases from V and 8 bases from J; bases unmatched to any gene: 11. The CDR3 consists of 14 residues. The CDR3 DNA is TGTGCCAGCAGTCCCGGGACAGACCAGAGCGGCTACACCTTC. It yields the protein CASSPGTDQSGYTF.

This clonotype was seen a handful of times. The V gene is TRBV6-5, the J gene TRBJ2-4; 9 bases agree with TRBD1. CDR3 length: 15 residues. With 4 bases clipped from V and 9 bases from J, the junction kept 10 bases outside the gene matches. The germline CDR1 and CDR2 sequences are MNHEY and SVGAGI. CDR3 sequence reads: CASSFTTGGRGIQYF. The CDR3 DNA reads as TGTGCCAGCAGTTTTACGACAGGGGGGCGCGGCATTCAGTACTTC.

The chain has TRBV7-9 and TRBJ2-1; D ambiguous. The CDR3 has 12 amino acids. Germline CDR1 reads SEHNR; CDR2 reads FQNEAQ (reference sequence). Trimming took 6 bases from V and 4 from J, leaving 7 bases between them. The CDR3 DNA is TGTGCCAGCAGGGGCGGTTACAATGAGCAGTTCTTC. This encodes CASRGGYNEQFF.

This clonotype was detected a few times. V is TRBV20-1 and J is TRBJ1-1; D gene ambiguous. Germline CDR1 and CDR2: DFQATT and SNEGSKA (reference sequence). The CDR3 has 11 residues. The CDR3 region has the DNA TGCAGCACAAGACGGAACACTGAAGCTTTCTTT. Its translation is CSTRRNTEAFF.

The chain carries TRBV6-1 and TRBJ1-6; D is perhaps TRBD1 (6 bases). V was clipped by 6 bases and J by 7 bases, with 19 bases between them. This CDR3 has 16 residues. Germline V gene data show CDR1 as MNHNS and CDR2 as SASEGT. The CDR3 DNA reads TGTGCCAGCAGCCATTCCACCGGGGGCTCAAATTCACCCCTCCACTTT. Translation gives CASSHSTGGSNSPLHF.

CDR3 sequence (DNA): TGCAGCGGTGACAGGGCTCTGAACACTGAAGCTTTCTTT. Its protein product is CSGDRALNTEAFF. The chain is built from TRBV29-1 and TRBJ1-1; 7 bases are a match to TRBD1. The junction had 5 bases not matched to a gene; V was cut back by 7 bases and J by 0 bases. Germline V gene lookup returns CDR1 SQVTM and CDR2 ANQGSEA. This CDR3 has 13 amino acids. The whole variable domain, filled in from reference TRBV29-1 and TRBJ1-1, reads SAVISQKPSRDICQRGTSLTIQCQVDSQVTMMFWYRQQPGQSLTLIATANQGSEATYESGFVIDKFPISRPNLTFSTLTVSNMSPEDSSIYLCSGDRALNTEAFFGQGTRLTVV.

In this sample, this clonotype turned up a few times. V gene TRBV14 combines with J gene TRBJ2-1; 11 bases are a match to TRBD2. Germline values: CDR1 SGHDN, CDR2 FVKESK. The length of the CDR3 is 16 residues. Trimming removed 3 bases from V and 7 bases from J; junction bases left unmatched: 8. CDR3 amino acids: CASSHVAGGPWNEQFF. The DNA of the CDR3 is TGTGCCAGCAGCCACGTAGCGGGAGGGCCATGGAATGAGCAGTTCTTC. The complete variable domain, with remaining parts taken from reference TRBV14 and TRBJ2-1, reads EAGVTQFPSHSVIEKGQTVTLRCDPISGHDNLYWYRRVMGKEIKFLLHFVKESKQDESGMPNNRFLAERTGGTYSTLKVQPAELEDSGVYFCASSHVAGGPWNEQFFGPGTRLTVL.

This chain connects TRBV20-1 to TRBJ2-7, with unresolved D. The germline CDR1 and CDR2 sequences are DFQATT and SNEGSKA (reference sequence). V lost 4 bases and J lost 3, with 19 bases in between. CDR3 size: 15 residues. In DNA, the CDR3 is TGCAGTGCTAACGCCTTAATTTCAGGAATCTACGAGCAGTACTTC. Translated, it gives CSANALISGIYEQYF.

On this clonotype itself: A much larger clone lies one base from this, so it may be a read error. The chain links TRBV11-2 to TRBJ2-7; D gene unclear. CDR1 and CDR2 from the germline V gene are SGHAT and FQNNGV. Trimming stripped 5 bases from V and 1 base from J, with 3 bases between. This CDR3 spans 11 amino acids. The CDR3 DNA follows: TGTGCCAGCAGCATTTCCTACGAGCAGTACTTC. Its translation: CASSISYEQYF.

The chain has TRBV6-5 and TRBJ2-7, with 9 bases identical to TRBD1. The V segment lost 2 bases and the J segment 6 bases; nucleotides outside the gene matches: 8. This CDR3 has 15 residues. Germline lookup yields CDR1 MNHEY and CDR2 SVGAGI. In DNA form, the CDR3 reads TGTGCCAGCAGTTACGGGGGGACAGGGTTGTTCGAGCAGTACTTC. Translation: CASSYGGTGLFEQYF.

The rearrangement links TRBV5-1 to TRBJ1-4; 8 bases line up with TRBD1. CDR1 is SGHRS and CDR2 is YFSETQ in the germline V gene. This CDR3 region has 15 residues. V lost 3 bases and J lost 7; bases outside the gene matches: 8. In DNA, the CDR3 is TGCGCCAGCAGCTACCGGACAGGGATGGCTGAAAAACTGTTTTTT. Protein sequence: CASSYRTGMAEKLFF.